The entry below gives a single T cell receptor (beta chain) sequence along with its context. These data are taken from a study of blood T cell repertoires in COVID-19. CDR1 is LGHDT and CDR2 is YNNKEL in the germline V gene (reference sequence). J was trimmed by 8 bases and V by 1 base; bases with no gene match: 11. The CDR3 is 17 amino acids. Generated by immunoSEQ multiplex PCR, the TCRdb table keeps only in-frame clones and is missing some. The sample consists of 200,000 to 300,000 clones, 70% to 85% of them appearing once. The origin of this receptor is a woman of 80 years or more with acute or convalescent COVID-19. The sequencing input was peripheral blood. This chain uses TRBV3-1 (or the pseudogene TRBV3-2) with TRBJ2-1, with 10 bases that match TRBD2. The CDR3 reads CASSQVFRAGGWDEQFF. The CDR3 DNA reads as TGTGCCAGCAGCCAAGTTTTCCGAGCGGGAGGGTGGGATGAGCAGTTCTTC.